Listed here is a single T cell receptor beta chain. Its antigen is undetermined. The source of the sample is a study of T cells in narcolepsy. The overall study: Enrolled donors included narcolepsy type 1 or type 2 patients and healthy controls.

Study-level points and caveats: Same-patient CSF and blood CD4+ T cell clonotypes included HCRT-specific and TRIB2-specific autoreactive ones. Autoreactive clonotypes reportedly recurred in blood of same and different patients, not controls. Autoreactive clone sequences were missing from some blood memory CD4+ repertoires.

Some clones are missing from TCRdb's copy, which holds only in-frame ones; the method was immunoSEQ multiplex PCR. The data contain about 40,000 clones, over 75% of them seen just once; the ten biggest clones take up about 1.6%. Sequenced: CD45RA- memory CD4+ T cells from PBMCs. The TCR comes from a human donor with narcolepsy.

CDR3 nucleotides: TGTGCCAGCAGGACTGACGGGGCCGGGGCCAACGTCCTGACTTTC. Translated, it gives CASRTDGAGANVLTF. The chain uses TRBV28 and TRBJ2-6; D possibly matches TRBD1 or TRBD2 (5 bases each). The CDR3 totals 15 residues. In germline, CDR1 is MDHEN, CDR2 SYDVKM. V shed 6 bases and J shed 4 bases, with 13 bases lying between them.